The sample holds a few counts of the clone carrying this TCR beta chain. Its antigen remains unknown. 13 Jbeta primers and 60 Vbeta primers were used for the PCR. Sequencing was performed with immunoSEQ multiplex PCR; in TCRdb, only in-frame clones are kept and a portion is missing. The sample shows approximately 190,000 clones, around three quarters of them seen only once. This sample was included in a study of cytomegalovirus exposure and HLA in healthy donors. General observations from the study: A few chains tied to CMV proved CMV antigen-specific in vitro.

V lost 0 bases to trimming and J lost 10 bases; unmatched junction nucleotides: 9. There are 16 residues in the CDR3. CDR1 is MGHRA, CDR2 YSYEKL, per germline. The sample taken for sequencing was PBMCs. The V and J genes are TRBV4-1 and TRBJ1-1, with 12 bases that match TRBD1. The clonotype comes from a woman aged 25 to 39 in good health and CMV-seronegative. DNA for the CDR3: TGCGCCAGCAGCCAAGATGGGGGACAGGGGGCTTCTGTAGCTTTCTTT. It specifies CASSQDGGQGASVAFF.